This T cell receptor (beta chain) is from a study of beta chain features in type 1 diabetes (dated by TCRdb to the late 2010s). About the full investigation: Mean age, gender distribution, total cell number and subset yield did not differ between patients and healthy donors. The study compared the TCRB repertoires of sorted circulating CD4+ T cell subsets in recently diagnosed type 1 diabetes patients with those in matched healthy donors. A total of some 100,000,000 sorted cells were examined across all samples, and a strong correlation was observed between cell number per subset and RNA yield. Regulatory and stem cell-like memory subsets were obtained from only 8 patients and about eight healthy donors, while naive and central memory subsets were obtained from all 30 or so donors. Here is what the overall study found, with its caveats: Because cDNA was sequenced instead of genomic DNA, activated cells with high expression could be over-represented, although the groups did not differ in activation or CD3 levels. At VDJ recombination sites, type 1 diabetes patients had fewer insertions and more deleted nucleotides, which implies abnormalities in thymic rearrangement. Naive, central memory and regulatory TCRB repertoires appeared more similar among patients than among healthy donors. In all four CD4+ subsets, TCRB CDR3 length was moderately but significantly shorter in type 1 diabetes patients. PCR might favor shorter templates, but patient and control samples were amplified and corrected together, so any skew would affect both groups equally. Because small numbers of individuals were included in the HLA sub-analyses, any influence of HLA type on TCRB rearrangement was left unresolved.

V trim: 4 bases; J trim: 10 bases; unmatched bases: 3. Via the germline V gene (reference sequence), CDR1 is SEHNR and CDR2 FQNEAQ. From the cysteine up to the phenylalanine, the CDR3 has a length of 12 residues. Only the CDR3 portion is preserved as DNA: 36 bases, with reading frame beginning at the first base. Each donor gave one peripheral blood draw, roughly 0.12 L on average, collected into heparinised tubes. A BD FACSAria II was used to sort naive, central memory, regulatory and stem cell-like memory CD4+ T cells with a panel that included CD45RO, CCR7, CD25, CD127, CD95 and CD27. All sorted populations exceeded 95% purity. Right away, PBMCs were isolated by Lymphoprep density gradient centrifugation and were stained directly, with no culture step. So that batch effects would be minimized, each experiment stained and sorted samples in pairs, pairing one healthy donor with one patient. The entire amount of isolated RNA was reverse transcribed using the High Capacity cDNA Reverse Transcription Kit, so the sequenced TCRB transcripts were expressed ones. Naive, central memory and regulatory T cell samples underwent deep immunoSEQ sequencing, averaging about 3.57 million total reads per sample. Sorted cells were lysed in RLT buffer, and RNA was extracted using DNase-treated RNeasy Micro or Mini kits according to cell number. Each cell subset was processed separately to prevent cross-contamination, with patient and healthy donor samples processed together. Using the immunoSEQ multiplex PCR, TCRB sequences were amplified from cDNA into 87-bp fragments spanning the CDR3 region. Sequencing of the amplicons was done on the Illumina HiSeq platform. The study's processing was this. PCR bias was corrected computationally using synthetic template baselines, and reads within Hamming distance 2 were collapsed, with unmergeable singletons discarded. Reads were aligned against IMGT so that V, D and J genes, CDR3 length and insertions or deletions at six rearrangement sites could be assigned. Within each subset, clonotype counts were normalized to sorted cell number, and only after that were true diversity and Gini coefficients computed with the tcR R package. Repertoire sharing was quantified using the overlap coefficient calculated on TCRB nucleotide sequences. TCRdb re-hosts the immuneACCESS table, in-frame sequences only. Its copies lack some clones; in the studies checked, an unresolved V gene accounts for under half of them, and the cause for the rest is not known. V, J and clone size reflect that table, while D and trimming were determined from the DNA. This sample comprises roughly 28,000 clones, 45% to 65% of them detected only once. Clones ranked in the top ten supply 1.5% of the sample.

As concerns this clone: Which antigen it targets is not known. The sample holds no much larger clone one base away, and base qualities are not on file.

The TCR was taken from a woman between 18 and 30 years old with type 1 diabetes. This chain joins TRBV7-9 to TRBJ1-5, with 8 central nucleotides matching TRBD1. Sequences were obtained from Tregs from blood. Explained via the paper, the cell subset or site label denotes: regulatory CD4+ T cells. CDR3 sequence: CASSSGQGPQHF. At the DNA level, the sequence is TGTGCCAGCAGCTCAGGACAGGGACCCCAGCATTTT.